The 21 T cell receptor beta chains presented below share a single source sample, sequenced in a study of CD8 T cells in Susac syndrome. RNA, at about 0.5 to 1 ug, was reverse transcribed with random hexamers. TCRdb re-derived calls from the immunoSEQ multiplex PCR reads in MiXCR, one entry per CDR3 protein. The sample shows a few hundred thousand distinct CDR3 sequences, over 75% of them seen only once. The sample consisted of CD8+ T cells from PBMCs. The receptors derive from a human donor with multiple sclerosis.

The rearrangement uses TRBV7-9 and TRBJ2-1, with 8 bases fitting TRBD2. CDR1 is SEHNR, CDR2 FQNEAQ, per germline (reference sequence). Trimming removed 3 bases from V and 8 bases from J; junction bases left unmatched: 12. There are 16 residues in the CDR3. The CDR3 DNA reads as TGTGCCAGCAGCTTTGGCGGGAGGTCACCCGGGGATGAGCAGTTCTTC. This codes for CASSFGGRSPGDEQFF.

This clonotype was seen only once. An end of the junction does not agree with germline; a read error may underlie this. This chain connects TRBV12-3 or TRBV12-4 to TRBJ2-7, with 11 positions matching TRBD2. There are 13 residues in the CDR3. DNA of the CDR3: TGTGCCAGCAGTTTAGCACTAGCGGGAGAGCCTAACTTC. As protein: CASSLALAGEPNF.

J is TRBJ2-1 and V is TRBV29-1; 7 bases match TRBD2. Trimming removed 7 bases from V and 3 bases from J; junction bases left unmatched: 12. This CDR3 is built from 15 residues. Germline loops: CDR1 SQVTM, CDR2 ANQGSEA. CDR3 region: CSAPNDAGVYNEQFF. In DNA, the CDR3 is TGCAGCGCCCCGAACGATGCGGGAGTCTACAATGAGCAGTTCTTC.

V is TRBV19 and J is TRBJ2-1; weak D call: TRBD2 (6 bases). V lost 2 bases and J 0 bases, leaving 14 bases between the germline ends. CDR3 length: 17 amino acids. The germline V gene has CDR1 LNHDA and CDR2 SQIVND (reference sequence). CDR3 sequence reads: CASSISSGYSSYNEQFF. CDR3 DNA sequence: TGTGCCAGTAGTATATCCAGCGGGTACAGCTCCTACAATGAGCAGTTCTTC.

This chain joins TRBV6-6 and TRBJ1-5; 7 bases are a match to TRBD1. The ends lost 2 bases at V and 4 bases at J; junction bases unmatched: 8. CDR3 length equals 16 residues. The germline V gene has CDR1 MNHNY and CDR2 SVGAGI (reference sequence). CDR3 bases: TGTGCCAGCAGTTACACGGGACAGCAGTCGAATCAGCCCCAGCATTTT. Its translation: CASSYTGQQSNQPQHF.

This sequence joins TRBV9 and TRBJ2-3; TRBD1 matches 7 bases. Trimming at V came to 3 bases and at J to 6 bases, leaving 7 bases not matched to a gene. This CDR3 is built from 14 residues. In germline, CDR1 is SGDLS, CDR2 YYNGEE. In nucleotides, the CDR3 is TGTGCCAGCAGCGCAGGGACAGCCACCGATACGCAGTATTTT. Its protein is CASSAGTATDTQYF.

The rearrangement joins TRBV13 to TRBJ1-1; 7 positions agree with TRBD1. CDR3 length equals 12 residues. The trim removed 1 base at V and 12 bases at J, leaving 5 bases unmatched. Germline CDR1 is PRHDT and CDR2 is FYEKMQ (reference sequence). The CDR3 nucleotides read TGTGCCAGCAGCTTAGCTGGGACAGTAACTTTCTTT. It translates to CASSLAGTVTFF. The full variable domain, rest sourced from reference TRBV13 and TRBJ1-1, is AAGVIQSPRHLIKEKRETATLKCYPIPRHDTVYWYQQGPGQDPQFLISFYEKMQSDKGSIPDRFSAQQFSDYHSELNMSSLELGDSALYFCASSLAGTVTFFGQGTRLTVV.

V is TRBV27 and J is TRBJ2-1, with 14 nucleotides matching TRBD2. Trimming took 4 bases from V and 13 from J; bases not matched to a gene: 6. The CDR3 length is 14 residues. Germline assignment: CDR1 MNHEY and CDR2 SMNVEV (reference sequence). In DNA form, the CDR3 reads TGTGCCAGCAGTTACGGGACTAGCGGGAGTAGTCAGTTCTTC. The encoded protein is CASSYGTSGSSQFF.

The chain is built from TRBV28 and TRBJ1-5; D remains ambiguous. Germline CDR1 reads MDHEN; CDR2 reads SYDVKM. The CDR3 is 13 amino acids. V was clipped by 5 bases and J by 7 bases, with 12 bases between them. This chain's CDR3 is CASSLPLGQPQHF. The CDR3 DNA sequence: TGTGCCAGCAGTCTCCCTTTAGGGCAGCCCCAGCATTTT.

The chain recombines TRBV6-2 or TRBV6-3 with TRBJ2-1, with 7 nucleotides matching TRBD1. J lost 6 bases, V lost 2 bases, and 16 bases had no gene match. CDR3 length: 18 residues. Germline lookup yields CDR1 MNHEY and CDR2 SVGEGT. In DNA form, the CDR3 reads TGTGCCAGCAGTTACCGATTCGGACGACAGGGTGGTAGCAATGAGCAGTTCTTC. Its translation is CASSYRFGRQGGSNEQFF.

The CDR3 sequence: CASSLDQGAQVDTQYF. The DNA of the CDR3 is TGTGCCAGCAGCTTAGATCAGGGGGCGCAGGTAGATACGCAGTATTTT. The chain combines TRBV7-9 with TRBJ2-3, with 8 nucleotides matching TRBD1. Trimming removed 1 base from V and 5 bases from J; junction bases left unmatched: 8. The CDR3 has 16 amino acids. Per the germline V gene, CDR1 is SEHNR and CDR2 is FQNEAQ (reference sequence). The full variable domain, in which reference TRBV7-9 and TRBJ2-3 provide the parts outside the CDR3, is DTGVSQNPRHKITKRGQNVTFRCDPISEHNRLYWYRQTLGQGPEFLTYFQNEAQLEKSRLLSDRFSAERPKGSFSTLEIQRTEQGDSAMYLCASSLDQGAQVDTQYFGPGTRLTVL.

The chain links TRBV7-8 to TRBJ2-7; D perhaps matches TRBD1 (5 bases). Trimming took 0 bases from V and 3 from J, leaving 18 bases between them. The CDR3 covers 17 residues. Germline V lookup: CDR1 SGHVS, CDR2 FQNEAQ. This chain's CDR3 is CASSLALFPAGLYEQYF. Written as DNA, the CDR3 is TGTGCCAGCAGCTTAGCGCTGTTTCCCGCAGGGCTCTACGAGCAGTACTTC. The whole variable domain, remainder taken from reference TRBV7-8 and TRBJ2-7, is GAGVSQSPRYKVAKRGQDVALRCDPISGHVSLFWYQQALGQGPEFLTYFQNEAQLDKSGLPSDRFFAERPEGSVSTLKIQRTQQEDSAVYLCASSLALFPAGLYEQYFGPGTRLTVT.

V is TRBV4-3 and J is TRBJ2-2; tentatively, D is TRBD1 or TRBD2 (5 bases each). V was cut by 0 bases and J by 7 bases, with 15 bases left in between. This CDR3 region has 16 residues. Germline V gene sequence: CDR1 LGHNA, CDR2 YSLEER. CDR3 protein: CASSQEWGSGGGELFF. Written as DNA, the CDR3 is TGCGCCAGCAGCCAAGAATGGGGGAGTGGTGGCGGGGAGCTGTTTTTT.

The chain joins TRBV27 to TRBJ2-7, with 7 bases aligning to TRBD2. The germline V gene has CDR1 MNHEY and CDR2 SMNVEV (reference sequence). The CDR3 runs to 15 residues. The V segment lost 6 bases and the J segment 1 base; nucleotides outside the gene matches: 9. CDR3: CASSALGGGSYEQYF. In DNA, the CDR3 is TGTGCCAGCAGCGCCCTCGGGGGAGGGTCCTACGAGCAGTACTTC.

The CDR3 DNA reads TGTGCCAGCAGCTTACTTTCTGAGACCCAGTACTTC. Amino acid sequence: CASSLLSETQYF. The gene calls are TRBV7-2 and TRBJ2-5; D unclear. The CDR3 spans 12 residues. Germline V gene data show CDR1 as SGHTA and CDR2 as FQGNSA. V dropped 2 bases and J dropped 5 bases, with 6 bases sitting between them.

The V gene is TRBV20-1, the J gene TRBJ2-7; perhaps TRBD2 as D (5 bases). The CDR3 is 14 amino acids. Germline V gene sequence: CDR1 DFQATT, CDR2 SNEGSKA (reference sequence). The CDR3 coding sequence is TGCAGCGTTAGCGAGGCTTCCTCCTCCTACGAGCAGTACTTC. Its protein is CSVSEASSSYEQYF.

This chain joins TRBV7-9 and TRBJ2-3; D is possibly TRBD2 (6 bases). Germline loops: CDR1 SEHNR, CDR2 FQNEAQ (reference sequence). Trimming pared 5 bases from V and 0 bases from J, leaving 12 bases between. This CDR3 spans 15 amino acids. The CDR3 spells CASSPPRESTDTQYF. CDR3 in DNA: TGTGCCAGCAGCCCTCCACGGGAGAGCACAGATACGCAGTATTTT.

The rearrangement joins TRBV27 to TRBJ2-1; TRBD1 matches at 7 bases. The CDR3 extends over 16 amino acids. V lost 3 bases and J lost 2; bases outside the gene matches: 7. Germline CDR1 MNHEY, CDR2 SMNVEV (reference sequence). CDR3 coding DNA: TGTGCCAGCAGTTTTCAGGGGGAGTCTGCCTACAATGAGCAGTTCTTC. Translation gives CASSFQGESAYNEQFF.

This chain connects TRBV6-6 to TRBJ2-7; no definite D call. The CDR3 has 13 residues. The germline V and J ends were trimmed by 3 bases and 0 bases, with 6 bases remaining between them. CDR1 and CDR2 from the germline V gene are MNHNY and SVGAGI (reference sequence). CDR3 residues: CASSYVDSYEQYF. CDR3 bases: TGTGCCAGCAGTTATGTGGACTCCTACGAGCAGTACTTC.

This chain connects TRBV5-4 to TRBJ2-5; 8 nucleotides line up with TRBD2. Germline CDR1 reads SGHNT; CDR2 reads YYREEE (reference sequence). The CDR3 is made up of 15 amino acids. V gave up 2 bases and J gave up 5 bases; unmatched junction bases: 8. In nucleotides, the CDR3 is TGTGCCAGCAGCTTTGGAGCGGGGGCGGGTGAGACCCAGTACTTC. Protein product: CASSFGAGAGETQYF.

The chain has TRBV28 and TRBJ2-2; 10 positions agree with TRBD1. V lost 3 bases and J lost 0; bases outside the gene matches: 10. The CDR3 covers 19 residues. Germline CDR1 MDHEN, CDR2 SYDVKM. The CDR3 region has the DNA TGTGCCAGCAGTTTTCTATTAGGACAGGGGGGACCGAACACCGGGGAGCTGTTTTTT. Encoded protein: CASSFLLGQGGPNTGELFF.